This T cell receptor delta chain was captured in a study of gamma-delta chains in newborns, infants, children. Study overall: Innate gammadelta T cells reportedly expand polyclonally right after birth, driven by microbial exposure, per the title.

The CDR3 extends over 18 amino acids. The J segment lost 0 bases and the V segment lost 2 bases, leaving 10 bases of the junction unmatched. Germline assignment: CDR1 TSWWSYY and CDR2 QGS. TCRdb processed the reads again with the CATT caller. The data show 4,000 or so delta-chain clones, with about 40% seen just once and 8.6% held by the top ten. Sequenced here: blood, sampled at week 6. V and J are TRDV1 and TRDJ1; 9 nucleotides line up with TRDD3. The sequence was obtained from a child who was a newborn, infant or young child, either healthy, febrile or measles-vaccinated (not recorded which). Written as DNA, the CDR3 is TGTGCTCTTGGGGAAGATCGCGTGTACTGGGGGAACACCGATAAACTCATCTTT. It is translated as CALGEDRVYWGNTDKLIF.